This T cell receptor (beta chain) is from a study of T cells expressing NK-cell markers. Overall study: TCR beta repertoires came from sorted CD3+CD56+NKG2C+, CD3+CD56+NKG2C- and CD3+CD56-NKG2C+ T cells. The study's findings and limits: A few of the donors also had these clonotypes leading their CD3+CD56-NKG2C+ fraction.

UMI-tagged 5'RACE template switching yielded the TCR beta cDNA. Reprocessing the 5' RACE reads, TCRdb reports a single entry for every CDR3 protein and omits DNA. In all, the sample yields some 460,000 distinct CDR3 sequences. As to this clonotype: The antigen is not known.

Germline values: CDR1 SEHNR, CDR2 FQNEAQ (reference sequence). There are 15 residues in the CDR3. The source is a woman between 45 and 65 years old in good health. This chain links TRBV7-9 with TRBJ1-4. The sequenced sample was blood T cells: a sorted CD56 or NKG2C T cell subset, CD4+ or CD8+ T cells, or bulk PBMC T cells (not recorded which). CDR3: CAGGGGGSTNEKLFF. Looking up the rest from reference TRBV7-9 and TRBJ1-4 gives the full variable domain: DTGVSQNPRHKITKRGQNVTFRCDPISEHNRLYWYRQTLGQGPEFLTYFQNEAQLEKSRLLSDRFSAERPKGSFSTLEIQRTEQGDSAMYLCAGGGGGSTNEKLFFGSGTQLSVL.